One and the same sample provided the 32 T cell receptor beta chains below, sequenced in a study of T cell responses to AZD1222 COVID-19 vaccine. Data came from immunoSEQ multiplex PCR; TCRdb stores just in-frame clones and leaves some out. The data hold over 150,000 clones, with about nine tenths observed a single time. Sequenced here: peripheral blood, sampled on day 0 of AZD1222 vaccination. The receptors stem from an adult in good health.

J is TRBJ2-7 and V is TRBV6-5, with 10 bases fitting TRBD1. The CDR3 length is 14 residues. Germline V gene data show CDR1 as MNHEY and CDR2 as SVGAGI. J gave up 2 bases and V 10 bases, and 8 bases lay outside the gene matches. The CDR3 nucleotides are TGTGCCACTTCCGGGACAGGGGTTGCCTACGAGCAGTACTTC. Amino acids: CATSGTGVAYEQYF.

The chain couples TRBV28 to TRBJ2-1; D is undetermined. Germline V gene lookup returns CDR1 MDHEN and CDR2 SYDVKM. The CDR3 sequence is 12 residues long. V was clipped by 4 bases and J by 4 bases, with 5 bases between them. The CDR3 region is CASSSTYNEQFF. The CDR3 DNA reads as TGTGCCAGCAGTTCAACGTACAATGAGCAGTTCTTC.

The chain is built from TRBV5-1 and TRBJ1-5, with a weak D call TRBD1 (6 bases). CDR3 size: 15 residues. V lost 3 bases and J 4 bases, leaving 14 bases between the germline ends. Germline lookup yields CDR1 SGHRS and CDR2 YFSETQ. DNA of the CDR3: TGCGCCAGCAGCTCAACGTGGACAGAGAATCAGCCCCAGCATTTT. Encoded protein: CASSSTWTENQPQHF. The full variable domain, rest sourced from reference TRBV5-1 and TRBJ1-5, is KAGVTQTPRYLIKTRGQQVTLSCSPISGHRSVSWYQQTPGQGLQFLFEYFSETQRNKGNFPGRFSGRQFSNSRSEMNVSTLELGDSALYLCASSSTWTENQPQHFGDGTRLSIL.

V is TRBV7-8 and J is TRBJ2-5; D is unresolved. Trimming took 3 bases from V and 5 from J, leaving 19 bases between them. This CDR3 has 16 amino acids. In germline, CDR1 is SGHVS, CDR2 FQNEAQ. The CDR3: CASSLLLLPVEETQYF. Written as DNA, the CDR3 is TGTGCCAGCAGCTTGCTCTTATTGCCTGTGGAGGAGACCCAGTACTTC.

This rearrangement joins TRBV6-1 to TRBJ1-5; no definite D call. In germline, CDR1 is MNHNS, CDR2 SASEGT. The CDR3 has 14 residues. The ends were cut back, 0 bases at V and 7 bases at J, with 10 bases in the middle. The CDR3 region is CASSEAKFRQPQHF. The CDR3 bases are TGTGCCAGCAGTGAAGCGAAGTTTCGACAGCCCCAGCATTTT.

The chain is built from TRBV5-8 and TRBJ1-2; 11 bases agree with TRBD1. The germline V gene encodes CDR1 SGHTS and CDR2 YDEGEE. The CDR3 sequence is 14 residues long. Losses at the gene ends were 4 bases for V and 7 bases for J; bases not matched to a gene: 6. The DNA of the CDR3 is TGTGCCAGCAGCATGGACAGGGGGCGCTTTGGCTACACCTTC. Its protein product is CASSMDRGRFGYTF.

The chain combines TRBV28 with TRBJ1-2, with D maybe TRBD1 (6 bases). Per germline, CDR1 MDHEN and CDR2 SYDVKM. The CDR3 loop spans 13 amino acids. V lost 6 bases to trimming and J lost 3 bases, with 11 bases between them. The CDR3 spells CASRRDTYYGYTF. In DNA form, the CDR3 reads TGTGCCAGCAGGCGGGACACTTACTATGGCTACACCTTC.

The chain has TRBV10-3 and TRBJ2-3; maybe TRBD2 (6 bases). Deletions cut 7 bases from V and 3 bases from J, with 20 bases between. This CDR3 spans 16 amino acids. Per the germline V gene, CDR1 is ENHRY and CDR2 is SYGVKD. CDR3 protein: CAITQGLLMGTDTQYF. The CDR3 DNA reads as TGTGCCATCACCCAGGGACTGCTAATGGGAACAGATACGCAGTATTTT.

This chain links TRBV19 with TRBJ2-2; 9 bases agree with TRBD2. This CDR3 has 17 residues. Germline V gene data show CDR1 as LNHDA and CDR2 as SQIVND (reference sequence). The V and J ends lost 2 bases and 0 bases, in that order; junction bases with no gene match: 4. The CDR3 reads CASSISRLAANTGELFF. The CDR3 nucleotides read TGTGCCAGTAGTATATCTCGACTAGCGGCGAACACCGGGGAGCTGTTTTTT.

The chain couples TRBV27 to TRBJ2-7, with D unresolved. Trimming removed 3 bases from V and 2 bases from J, with 5 bases in between. Germline-derived CDR1 and CDR2 are MNHEY and SMNVEV (reference sequence). CDR3 length: 12 residues. CDR3 loop: CASSFTPYEQYF. The CDR3 DNA reads TGTGCCAGCAGTTTCACCCCCTACGAGCAGTACTTC.

CDR3 in amino acids: CARPAIVSAQEGNYGYTF. The DNA for the CDR3 is TGTGCCAGGCCCGCAATTGTGTCGGCACAGGAGGGTAACTATGGCTACACCTTC. V is TRBV25-1 and J is TRBJ1-2; D is perhaps TRBD1 (5 bases). V lost 9 bases to trimming and J lost 1 base, with 27 bases between them. This CDR3 contains 18 residues. Germline V gene data show CDR1 as MGHDK and CDR2 as SYGVNS.

This clone was recorded once. The chain employs TRBV24-1 and TRBJ2-5; 8 bases match TRBD2. V was pared by 6 bases and J by 5 bases, with 10 bases of the junction left unmatched. CDR1 is KGHDR and CDR2 is SFDVKD in the germline V gene. The CDR3 has 15 amino acids. The CDR3 sequence is CATSHVSGGGETQYF. The CDR3 bases are TGTGCCACCAGTCACGTCAGCGGGGGCGGTGAGACCCAGTACTTC.

The chain is built from TRBV6-2 or TRBV6-3 and TRBJ2-1; D is perhaps TRBD2 (6 bases). Germline CDR1 MNHEY, CDR2 SVGEGT. V lost 2 bases, J lost 8 bases, and 22 bases lay in between. This CDR3 spans 17 amino acids. This CDR3 reads CASSYPPPIARGHEQFF. In nucleotides, the CDR3 is TGTGCCAGCAGTTACCCCCCGCCGATAGCGCGGGGTCATGAGCAGTTCTTC.

The CDR3 sequence is CASSYRGSGANVLTF. The CDR3 DNA sequence: TGTGCCAGCAGTTACAGGGGCTCGGGGGCCAACGTCCTGACTTTC. This rearrangement joins TRBV28 to TRBJ2-6; 7 nucleotides align to TRBD1. The trim removed 4 bases at V and 4 bases at J, leaving 4 bases unmatched. This CDR3 comprises 15 residues. Germline-derived CDR1 and CDR2 are MDHEN and SYDVKM.

V usage is TRBV19 and J usage is TRBJ1-5; TRBD1 is a possible D gene (6 bases). V was trimmed by 10 bases and J by 7 bases, leaving 17 bases between them. This CDR3 region has 13 residues. Per the germline V gene, CDR1 is LNHDA and CDR2 is SQIVND (reference sequence). This CDR3 is CAIGQLSNQPQHF. DNA for the CDR3: TGTGCCATCGGACAGCTTTCCAACCAGCCCCAGCATTTT.

The chain links TRBV28 to TRBJ1-6; TRBD1 aligns across 7 bases. This CDR3 is 14 amino acids long. The J segment lost 7 bases and the V segment lost 10 bases, leaving 10 bases of the junction unmatched. CDR1 and CDR2 (germline): MDHEN, SYDVKM. CDR3 sequence reads: CATHMGTDNSPLHF. DNA of the CDR3: TGTGCCACCCACATGGGGACAGACAATTCACCCCTCCACTTT.

V gene TRBV11-1 combines with J gene TRBJ2-1; weak D call: TRBD1 (5 bases). This CDR3 contains 12 residues. V shed 1 base and J shed 8 bases, with 6 bases lying between them. Germline V gives CDR1 SGHAT, CDR2 FQDESV (reference sequence). The CDR3 region is CASSLVRDEQFF. The CDR3 coding sequence is TGTGCCAGCAGCTTAGTCAGGGATGAGCAGTTCTTC.

The genes are TRBV6-5 and TRBJ1-5; D not certain. Germline V gives CDR1 MNHEY, CDR2 SVGAGI. The CDR3 is 15 residues long. Deletions cut 0 bases from V and 2 bases from J, with 8 bases between. The CDR3 protein is CASSYSGPGNQPQHF. The CDR3 region has the DNA TGTGCCAGCAGTTACTCAGGCCCTGGCAATCAGCCCCAGCATTTT.

This chain uses TRBV19 with TRBJ1-4; the D is unclear. The ends were cut back, 7 bases at V and 3 bases at J, with 9 bases in the middle. The CDR3 is 13 residues long. Germline V gives CDR1 LNHDA, CDR2 SQIVND (reference sequence). In DNA, the CDR3 is TGTGCCAGTAAAGGAATAGCTAATGAAAAACTGTTTTTT. Translation gives CASKGIANEKLFF.

CDR3 residues: CAWSVRTGGWTEAFF. The CDR3 nucleotides read TGTGCCTGGAGTGTACGGACAGGGGGATGGACTGAAGCTTTCTTT. The chain is built from TRBV30 and TRBJ1-1; 10 bases are a match to TRBD1. The CDR3 extends over 15 amino acids. The V segment lost 0 bases and the J segment 5 bases; nucleotides outside the gene matches: 6. Germline V gives CDR1 GTSNPN, CDR2 SVGIG (reference sequence).

The chain employs TRBV27 and TRBJ1-1; D perhaps matches TRBD1 (5 bases). The V end was cut by 4 bases, the J end by 0 bases, with 15 bases between. Germline V gives CDR1 MNHEY, CDR2 SMNVEV (reference sequence). The CDR3 loop spans 16 amino acids. In nucleotides, the CDR3 is TGTGCCAGCAGTTCCACCGACAGCCCAATGAACACTGAAGCTTTCTTT. Encoded protein: CASSSTDSPMNTEAFF.

The V call is TRBV10-3, the J call TRBJ1-4; a possible D gene is TRBD1 (5 bases). In germline, CDR1 is ENHRY, CDR2 SYGVKD. The CDR3 length is 15 residues. V gave up 0 bases and J gave up 5 bases, with 10 bases separating them. The CDR3 spells CAISESGGKNEKLFF. The DNA of the CDR3 is TGTGCCATCAGTGAGTCGGGGGGGAAGAATGAAAAACTGTTTTTT.

The chain uses TRBV27 and TRBJ1-4; D gene unclear. The V gene's germline CDR1 is MNHEY and CDR2 SMNVEV (reference sequence). V gave up 5 bases and J gave up 0 bases, with 10 bases separating them. The CDR3 has 15 residues. The CDR3 region is CASSTSVATNEKLFF. Here the CDR3 DNA reads TGTGCCAGCAGTACTTCAGTTGCAACTAATGAAAAACTGTTTTTT.

The chain joins TRBV18 to TRBJ1-3; D perhaps matches TRBD1 (5 bases). There are 16 residues in the CDR3. V was pared by 2 bases and J by 2 bases, with 13 bases between. Germline lookup yields CDR1 KGHSH and CDR2 LQKENI. The CDR3 loop is CASSPSRTRTGNTIYF. The DNA of the CDR3 is TGTGCCAGCTCACCATCTAGGACACGAACTGGAAACACCATATATTTT.

The V gene is TRBV15, the J gene TRBJ1-4; unclear D gene. The CDR3 spans 15 residues. V lost 0 bases and J 7 bases, leaving 12 bases between the germline ends. Germline assignment: CDR1 LNHNV and CDR2 YYDKDF (reference sequence). CDR3 protein: CATSRDGRVGEKLFF. In DNA form, the CDR3 reads TGTGCCACCAGCAGAGATGGAAGGGTGGGTGAAAAACTGTTTTTT.

The chain has TRBV5-1 and TRBJ2-7; possibly TRBD1 for D (6 bases). V was cut by 2 bases and J by 2 bases, with 11 bases left in between. Germline V gene lookup returns CDR1 SGHRS and CDR2 YFSETQ. The length of the CDR3 is 14 residues. The DNA of the CDR3 is TGCGCCAGCAGCTTTCAGGGGACCACCTACGAGCAGTACTTC. It yields the protein CASSFQGTTYEQYF.

The V gene is TRBV12-3 or TRBV12-4, the J gene TRBJ2-1; D might be TRBD2 (6 bases). V was shortened by 5 bases and J by 5 bases, with 7 bases between the two germline ends. The CDR3 covers 12 residues. The CDR3 here is CASSRGNNEQFF. In DNA, the CDR3 is TGTGCCAGCAGTCGGGGGAACAATGAGCAGTTCTTC.

The chain employs TRBV27 and TRBJ1-6; D is undetermined. V lost 0 bases and J lost 3, with 6 bases in between. The CDR3 sequence is 15 residues long. Germline V gene lookup returns CDR1 MNHEY and CDR2 SMNVEV (reference sequence). CDR3 loop: CASSLSQIYNSPLHF. The CDR3 bases are TGTGCCAGCAGTTTATCCCAGATCTATAATTCACCCCTCCACTTT.

This clone has a single count. This sequence joins TRBV28 and TRBJ1-2, with D maybe TRBD1 (5 bases). From germline, CDR1 is MDHEN and CDR2 SYDVKM. CDR3 length equals 13 residues. V was trimmed by 3 bases and J by 8 bases, leaving 13 bases between them. CDR3 DNA: TGTGCCAGCAGTTTGGCGGGGGTGAAGGGCTACACCTTC. It is translated as CASSLAGVKGYTF.

CDR3 residues: CASSFALSGEQYF. The CDR3 region has the DNA TGTGCCAGCAGTTTCGCACTAAGTGGCGAGCAGTACTTC. The chain has TRBV27 and TRBJ2-7; D not certain. This CDR3 contains 13 residues. V was pared by 3 bases and J by 6 bases, with 12 bases between. The germline CDR1 and CDR2 sequences are MNHEY and SMNVEV (reference sequence).

The chain has TRBV9 and TRBJ2-6; D is possibly TRBD2 (5 bases). Germline CDR1 SGDLS, CDR2 YYNGEE. Between the trimmed V and J ends, which lost 4 bases and 1 base, there was a span of 9 bases. This CDR3 region has 15 residues. The CDR3 sequence: CASSLGVSGANVLTF. CDR3 nucleotide sequence: TGTGCCAGCAGCCTCGGGGTGTCTGGGGCCAACGTCCTGACTTTC.

This sequence joins TRBV28 and TRBJ1-2; D may be TRBD1 (6 bases). Trimming stripped 6 bases from V and 4 bases from J, with 9 bases between. This CDR3 region has 12 residues. Germline lookup yields CDR1 MDHEN and CDR2 SYDVKM. CDR3 amino acids: CASSRGGYGYTF. Written as DNA, the CDR3 is TGTGCCAGCAGCAGGGGCGGCTATGGCTACACCTTC.